This entry lists 25 T cell receptor beta chains sequenced from one sample in a study of T cell changes during pregnancy in multiple sclerosis. The assay was immunoSEQ multiplex PCR, and TCRdb's table has in-frame clones only and misses some. The sample has some 81,000 clones, 89% seen once; the top ten hold around 1.8%. This specimen was peripheral blood, taken before pregnancy. These receptors came from a female donor with multiple sclerosis, enrolled in a pregnancy study.

The chain employs TRBV27 and TRBJ1-1; D is possibly TRBD1 (6 bases). Germline assignment: CDR1 MNHEY and CDR2 SMNVEV (reference sequence). Trimming stripped 5 bases from V and 1 base from J, with 14 bases between. This CDR3 spans 15 amino acids. The CDR3 spells CASSPGQYGNTEAFF. The CDR3, as DNA: TGTGCCAGCAGTCCTGGACAGTACGGGAACACTGAAGCTTTCTTT.

In this sample, this clone turned up once. J is TRBJ2-3 and V is TRBV5-6; TRBD2 matches 11 bases. Trimming at V came to 0 bases and at J to 2 bases, leaving 5 bases not matched to a gene. The CDR3 length is 17 residues. Germline CDR1 and CDR2: SGHDT and YYEEEE. The CDR3 spells CASSLGLAGGSTDTQYF. CDR3 DNA: TGTGCCAGCAGCTTGGGTCTAGCGGGGGGATCCACAGATACGCAGTATTTT.

The rearrangement links TRBV5-4 to TRBJ2-5; 10 positions agree with TRBD2. Germline assignment: CDR1 SGHNT and CDR2 YYREEE (reference sequence). After removal of 1 base from V and 5 bases from J, the junction contained 2 bases not matched to a gene. This CDR3 contains 14 residues. CDR3 protein: CASSLQLAGETQYF. CDR3 sequence (DNA): TGTGCCAGCAGCTTGCAACTAGCGGGGGAGACCCAGTACTTC. The full variable domain, in which reference TRBV5-4 and TRBJ2-5 provide the parts outside the CDR3, is ETGVTQSPTHLIKTRGQQVTLRCSSQSGHNTVSWYQQALGQGPQFIFQYYREEENGRGNFPPRFSGLQFPNYSSELNVNALELDDSALYLCASSLQLAGETQYFGPGTRLLVL.

The J gene is TRBJ1-1, the V gene TRBV30, with D perhaps TRBD1 (5 bases). V lost 1 base and J lost 10, with 16 bases in between. CDR3 length: 13 residues. Germline loops: CDR1 GTSNPN, CDR2 SVGIG (reference sequence). CDR3 region: CAWSGQGGSAAFF. CDR3 bases: TGTGCCTGGAGTGGGCAGGGTGGGTCGGCAGCTTTCTTT.

The V gene is TRBV28, the J gene TRBJ1-4; D ambiguous. The CDR3 covers 15 residues. Per germline, CDR1 MDHEN and CDR2 SYDVKM. Trimming shortened V by 5 bases and J by 3 bases, and 13 bases separated the two germline ends. CDR3 sequence (DNA): TGTGCCAGCAGTCTGCGAATAATGGCTAATGAAAAACTGTTTTTT. Translating it yields CASSLRIMANEKLFF.

The chain is built from TRBV29-1 and TRBJ1-2, with 7 bases that match TRBD1. Losses at the gene ends were 3 bases for V and 1 base for J; bases not matched to a gene: 2. The CDR3 runs 13 residues. Germline values: CDR1 SQVTM, CDR2 ANQGSEA. CDR3 protein: CSVDRGFNYGYTF. CDR3 coding DNA: TGCAGCGTTGACAGGGGGTTTAACTATGGCTACACCTTC. Looking up the rest from reference TRBV29-1 and TRBJ1-2 gives the full variable domain: SAVISQKPSRDICQRGTSLTIQCQVDSQVTMMFWYRQQPGQSLTLIATANQGSEATYESGFVIDKFPISRPNLTFSTLTVSNMSPEDSSIYLCSVDRGFNYGYTFGSGTRLTVV.

The chain uses TRBV6-4 and TRBJ2-1, with 9 bases aligning to TRBD1. The junction had 1 base not matched to a gene; V was cut back by 2 bases and J by 2 bases. The CDR3 runs 15 residues. Germline V lookup: CDR1 MRHNA, CDR2 SNTAGT. The CDR3 here is CASSDGDRAYNEQFF. The CDR3, as DNA: TGTGCCAGCAGTGACGGGGACAGGGCCTACAATGAGCAGTTCTTC.

The chain employs TRBV27 and TRBJ1-1; D call uncertain. The CDR3 spans 18 residues. CDR1 is MNHEY, CDR2 SMNVEV, per germline (reference sequence). V gave up 0 bases and J gave up 0 bases, with 17 bases separating them. The chain's CDR3 is CASSLSYRDNGMNTEAFF. For the CDR3, the DNA is TGTGCCAGCAGTTTATCGTACAGAGATAACGGGATGAACACTGAAGCTTTCTTT.

This clone was counted only a few times. The V and J genes are TRBV30 and TRBJ2-5, with D maybe TRBD2 (6 bases). Trimming stripped 1 base from V and 7 bases from J, with 16 bases between. CDR1 and CDR2 (germline): GTSNPN, SVGIG (reference sequence). The CDR3 extends over 14 amino acids. The CDR3 sequence: CAWSGGPGRGTQYF. In DNA form, the CDR3 reads TGTGCCTGGAGTGGCGGGCCAGGGCGGGGGACCCAGTACTTC.

The chain is built from TRBV4-3 and TRBJ2-1; TRBD2 is a possible D gene (6 bases). With 4 bases removed from V and 5 bases from J, the gap between germline ends came to 6 bases. The CDR3 has 12 residues. Per germline, CDR1 LGHNA and CDR2 YSLEER. The CDR3 bases are TGCGCCAGCAGCCGCGGGGACAATGAGCAGTTCTTC. Translating gives CASSRGDNEQFF.

In nucleotides, the CDR3 is TGTGCCAGCAGTACAGGGGGGCCCAATGAGCAGTTCTTC. Translating gives CASSTGGPNEQFF. J is TRBJ2-1 and V is TRBV5-6, with TRBD1 identical over 8 bases. J was trimmed by 6 bases and V by 5 bases; bases with no gene match: 4. CDR1 SGHDT and CDR2 YYEEEE come from the germline V gene. The CDR3 length is 13 residues.

V gene TRBV6-5 combines with J gene TRBJ1-4; no definite D call. The CDR3 covers 16 residues. V was trimmed by 6 bases and J by 0 bases, leaving 14 bases between them. CDR1 is MNHEY and CDR2 is SVGAGI in the germline V gene. The CDR3 sequence is CASSYSIYATNEKLFF. As DNA, the CDR3 is TGTGCCAGCAGCTACAGCATATATGCAACTAATGAAAAACTGTTTTTT.

This clone was seen a few times. V is TRBV5-1 and J is TRBJ1-1; the match to TRBD1 covers 9 bases. The junction had 5 bases not matched to a gene; V was cut back by 3 bases and J by 8 bases. The CDR3 sequence is 13 residues long. Germline V gene lookup returns CDR1 SGHRS and CDR2 YFSETQ. As DNA, the CDR3 is TGCGCCAGCAGCTGGGGACAGGGAGCGGAAGCTTTCTTT. Its translation is CASSWGQGAEAFF.

This clone was seen just once. J is TRBJ2-5 and V is TRBV11-3; 8 nucleotides line up with TRBD1. J lost 4 bases, V lost 1 base, and 2 bases had no gene match. Germline CDR1 is SGHNT and CDR2 is YENEEA. This CDR3 contains 14 residues. The CDR3 DNA is TGTGCCAGCAGCTTAGGACAGGGGAGAGAGACCCAGTACTTC. Its protein product is CASSLGQGRETQYF.

This chain connects TRBV6-5 to TRBJ1-4; D is ambiguous. CDR1 is MNHEY, CDR2 SVGAGI, per germline. CDR3 length: 11 amino acids. The V gene lost 6 bases and the J gene lost 10 bases, with 9 bases spanning the gap. In nucleotides, the CDR3 is TGTGCCAGCAGGGAACGAGGAAAACTGTTTTTT. Translation gives CASRERGKLFF.

V usage is TRBV9 and J usage is TRBJ2-3; D is uncertain. V was trimmed by 0 bases and J by 3 bases, leaving 5 bases between them. This CDR3 comprises 13 residues. CDR1 SGDLS and CDR2 YYNGEE come from the germline V gene. The CDR3 coding sequence is TGTGCCAGCAGCGTAGCTCTGACAGATACGCAGTATTTT. It is translated as CASSVALTDTQYF. The full variable domain, with the rest looked up from reference TRBV9 and TRBJ2-3, is DSGVTQTPKHLITATGQRVTLRCSPRSGDLSVYWYQQSLDQGLQFLIQYYNGEERAKGNILERFSAQQFPDLHSELNLSSLELGDSALYFCASSVALTDTQYFGPGTRLTVL.

V gene TRBV7-9 combines with J gene TRBJ2-2; 7 nucleotides agree with TRBD2. Germline V gene sequence: CDR1 SEHNR, CDR2 FQNEAQ (reference sequence). This CDR3 is built from 15 residues. The V and J ends lost 4 bases and 8 bases, in that order; junction bases with no gene match: 10. Here the CDR3 DNA reads TGTGCCAGCAGCTATCTATACTCGGGACTAGGGGAGCTGTTTTTT. Translated: CASSYLYSGLGELFF.

The chain couples TRBV6-5 to TRBJ1-1; the D is unclear. The germline gives CDR1 MNHEY, CDR2 SVGAGI. The CDR3 is made up of 13 amino acids. V was shortened by 4 bases and J by 5 bases, with 11 bases between the two germline ends. The CDR3 is CASSLPGWTEAFF. DNA of the CDR3: TGTGCCAGCAGTTTACCGGGGTGGACTGAAGCTTTCTTT.

J is TRBJ2-1 and V is TRBV4-1; D perhaps matches TRBD1 (6 bases). CDR3 length: 15 amino acids. V was cut by 4 bases and J by 6 bases, with 16 bases left in between. In germline, CDR1 is MGHRA, CDR2 YSYEKL. The CDR3 sequence: CASSPRGYQGNEQFF. DNA of the CDR3: TGCGCCAGCAGCCCCAGGGGATATCAGGGCAATGAGCAGTTCTTC.

The chain employs TRBV4-2 and TRBJ1-3, with D perhaps matching TRBD1 (5 bases). Trimming took 7 bases from V and 0 from J, leaving 16 bases between them. In germline, CDR1 is LGHNA, CDR2 YNFKEQ. CDR3 length: 16 residues. CDR3 DNA sequence: TGTGCCAGCACCCTATGGGACTTAAGCTCTGGAAACACCATATATTTT. Its translation: CASTLWDLSSGNTIYF.

This chain connects TRBV6-1 to TRBJ1-1; 9 nucleotides agree with TRBD1. This CDR3 spans 17 amino acids. Trimming at V came to 2 bases and at J to 5 bases, leaving 12 bases not matched to a gene. Germline CDR1 is MNHNS and CDR2 is SASEGT. For the CDR3, the DNA is TGTGCCAGCAGTGAACTGGGACAGGGTTATGGGCGGACTGAAGCTTTCTTT. It yields the protein CASSELGQGYGRTEAFF.

The rearrangement uses TRBV6-5 and TRBJ1-2; a weak D match, TRBD1 (5 bases). Trimming took 6 bases from V and 8 from J, leaving 16 bases between them. Germline V lookup: CDR1 MNHEY, CDR2 SVGAGI. This CDR3 spans 13 amino acids. The CDR3 is CASRRGDSKGYTF. The CDR3 bases are TGTGCCAGCAGGAGAGGAGACAGTAAAGGCTACACCTTC.

This chain uses TRBV7-2 with TRBJ1-6; TRBD1 might be the D (5 bases). The CDR3 consists of 12 residues. Trimming removed 4 bases at V and 11 bases at J, with 9 bases between. CDR1 SGHTA and CDR2 FQGNSA come from the germline V gene. The CDR3 reads CASSYPQAPLHF. The CDR3 DNA reads as TGTGCCAGCAGCTACCCACAGGCACCCCTCCACTTT. The full variable domain, its missing parts supplied by reference TRBV7-2 and TRBJ1-6, is GAGVSQSPSNKVTEKGKDVELRCDPISGHTALYWYRQSLGQGLEFLIYFQGNSAPDKSGLPSDRFSAERTGGSVSTLTIQRTQQEDSAVYLCASSYPQAPLHFGNGTRLTVT.

This chain links TRBV18 with TRBJ2-1; D not certain. Trimming took off 3 bases at V and 9 bases at J, with 9 bases between the two ends. CDR1 is KGHSH, CDR2 LQKENI, per germline. This CDR3 region has 12 residues. DNA for the CDR3: TGTGCCAGCTCACCGTCGCGTGGTGAGCAGTTCTTC. It yields the protein CASSPSRGEQFF.

The rearrangement joins TRBV7-9 to TRBJ1-1; 8 bases agree with TRBD1. CDR3 length: 13 residues. CDR1 is SEHNR, CDR2 FQNEAQ, per germline (reference sequence). V was clipped by 5 bases and J by 10 bases; unmatched bases: 9. This CDR3 is CASSPIRTGIAFF. CDR3 sequence (DNA): TGTGCCAGCAGCCCCATTAGGACAGGGATAGCTTTCTTT.